The clone carrying this TCR beta chain was seen ten or more times. Its matching antigen is unknown. This entry belongs to a study of shared clonotypes between healthy human individuals. Study-wide points: Larger estimated richness was generally recorded for naive subsets relative to memory subsets. Among non-shared clonotypes, generation probabilities were lower than among those shared by all four donors.

In replicate PCRs of sorted subsets, about 200 ng DNA, about 30,000 T cell genomes, was used. As processed by the authors: ImmunoSEQ gave junction-only sequences without quality scores, so filtering differed. Libraries were prepared by immunoSEQ multiplex PCR; TCRdb keeps only in-frame clonotypes and omits some of them. V, J and clone size reflect that table, while D and trimming were determined from the DNA. The sample carries roughly 110,000 clones, approximately 70% recorded once. Germline V gene lookup returns CDR1 SGHVS and CDR2 FNYEAQ. V was clipped by 1 base and J by 7 bases, with 13 bases between them. This CDR3 is built from 15 residues.

Sequencing was done on a sample of memory CD8+ T cells sorted from blood. Subset defined: CD45RO+ cells pooled with CCR7-negative TemRA cells. The chain combines TRBV7-6 with TRBJ1-4; perhaps TRBD1 as D (6 bases). The receptor was derived from a woman under 40 in good health. CDR3 coding DNA: TGTGCCAGCAGCTTAGGGTCGGGGGGGCGTGAAAAACTGTTTTTT. Translation gives CASSLGSGGREKLFF.